The 21 T cell receptor beta chains listed next were all sequenced from one sample in a study of T-cell memory formation after mild COVID-19. TCRdb redid the calling of the 5' RACE reads with MiXCR, one entry per CDR3 protein. The repertoire has about half a million distinct CDR3 sequences, roughly 18% of them found once; the top ten carry approximately 13%. Sequencing input: PBMCs or a T cell subset sorted from them (not recorded which). These receptors were obtained from an adult woman who had mild COVID-19 (a few samples of this study predate the infection). Cell type and time point are not known.

The table lists this clonotype with a few counts. This rearrangement joins TRBV27 to TRBJ1-1, with 9 bases lining up with TRBD1. This CDR3 spans 15 amino acids. In germline, CDR1 is MNHEY, CDR2 SMNVEV (reference sequence). The trim removed 7 bases at V and 5 bases at J, leaving 11 bases unmatched. The CDR3 loop is CASIAAGTGLTEAFF. The CDR3, as DNA: TGTGCCAGCATAGCAGCCGGGACAGGGTTAACTGAAGCTTTCTTT.

The J gene is TRBJ2-5, the V gene TRBV18; tentative D call: TRBD2 (6 bases). Germline CDR1 and CDR2: KGHSH and LQKENI. The CDR3 runs 14 residues. The ends were cut back, 6 bases at V and 0 bases at J, with 11 bases in the middle. CDR3 nucleotides: TGTGCCAGCTCGGGCCGGAGGGACCAAGAGACCCAGTACTTC. Translation gives CASSGRRDQETQYF. The full variable domain, rest sourced from reference TRBV18 and TRBJ2-5, is NAGVMQNPRHLVRRRGQEARLRCSPMKGHSHVYWYRQLPEEGLKFMVYLQKENIIDESGMPKERFSAEFPKEGPSILRIQQVVRGDSAAYFCASSGRRDQETQYFGPGTRLLVL.

The chain uses TRBV5-1 and TRBJ2-3; 10 nucleotides agree with TRBD2. CDR1 and CDR2 (germline): SGHRS, YFSETQ. The V segment lost 4 bases and the J segment 8 bases; nucleotides outside the gene matches: 13. The CDR3 contains 16 residues. DNA for the CDR3: TGCGCCAGCAGCCCTTCAGCGGGGGGGCCAAGGGGTACGCAGTATTTT. The encoded protein is CASSPSAGGPRGTQYF.

This clonotype was recorded once. The chain recombines TRBV7-9 with TRBJ1-1; no clear D gene. V lost 3 bases, J lost 7 bases, and 21 bases lay in between. Germline loops: CDR1 SEHNR, CDR2 FQNEAQ (reference sequence). The CDR3 extends over 16 amino acids. CDR3 amino acids: CASSFWRIEASNEAFF. CDR3 in DNA: TGTGCCAGCAGCTTTTGGCGGATAGAGGCCTCTAATGAAGCTTTCTTT.

J is TRBJ2-1 and V is TRBV19; D gene uncertain. The CDR3 is 13 amino acids. Trimming took off 4 bases at V and 10 bases at J, with 14 bases between the two ends. In germline, CDR1 is LNHDA, CDR2 SQIVND (reference sequence). The CDR3 reads CASSTSRVEEQFF. The CDR3 DNA reads as TGTGCCAGTAGTACCTCTAGGGTCGAGGAGCAGTTCTTC.

This clonotype came up a few times. The V call is TRBV7-9, the J call TRBJ2-1; 14 bases agree with TRBD2. Losses at the gene ends were 5 bases for V and 0 bases for J; bases not matched to a gene: 6. The CDR3 loop spans 18 amino acids. Germline assignment: CDR1 SEHNR and CDR2 FQNEAQ (reference sequence). CDR3 sequence: CASSPGLAGAGSYNEQFF. The CDR3 DNA is TGTGCCAGCAGCCCGGGACTAGCGGGAGCCGGCTCCTACAATGAGCAGTTCTTC.

The rearrangement links TRBV28 to TRBJ2-5; 11 bases line up with TRBD2. Germline V gives CDR1 MDHEN, CDR2 SYDVKM. V shed 5 bases, J shed 5 bases, and the junction held 4 bases outside the gene matches. The CDR3 extends over 14 amino acids. The CDR3, as DNA: TGTGCCAGCAGTGGACTAGCGGGTCAGGAGACCCAGTACTTC. This sequence encodes CASSGLAGQETQYF.

This chain links TRBV19 with TRBJ2-3; no firm D call. The CDR3 has 14 amino acids. Germline V gene sequence: CDR1 LNHDA, CDR2 SQIVND (reference sequence). Trimming removed 6 bases from V and 1 base from J, with 11 bases in between. CDR3 in amino acids: CASSPDWGTDTQYF. The CDR3 bases are TGTGCCAGTAGCCCCGATTGGGGCACAGATACGCAGTATTTT.

The genes are TRBV7-2 and TRBJ2-7; the D gene is possibly TRBD1 (7 bases). The CDR3 runs 15 residues. V was cut by 4 bases and J by 6 bases, with 19 bases left in between. Per germline, CDR1 SGHTA and CDR2 FQGNSA. The CDR3 spells CASSWWGGGGSEQYF. The CDR3 DNA reads as TGTGCCAGCAGCTGGTGGGGCGGAGGGGGCAGCGAGCAGTACTTC.

This clonotype was picked up a small number of times. The rearrangement joins TRBV5-1 to TRBJ1-1; TRBD1 agrees at 10 bases. The germline V gene has CDR1 SGHRS and CDR2 YFSETQ. V was clipped by 4 bases and J by 0 bases; unmatched bases: 9. The CDR3 consists of 17 residues. Written as DNA, the CDR3 is TGCGCCAGCAGCCTCGGACAGGGGGGCGCGTTGAACACTGAAGCTTTCTTT. Translating it yields CASSLGQGGALNTEAFF.

This clonotype was detected only once. The chain is built from TRBV6-5 and TRBJ2-7, with 9 bases aligning to TRBD1. CDR1 is MNHEY and CDR2 is SVGAGI in the germline V gene. There are 15 residues in the CDR3. V trimming: 1 base; J trimming: 3 bases; junction bases outside the gene matches: 4. CDR3 protein: CASSYWGQGIYEQYF. Here the CDR3 DNA reads TGTGCCAGCAGTTACTGGGGACAGGGAATCTACGAGCAGTACTTC.

There are many counts of this clonotype. The chain joins TRBV7-9 to TRBJ2-7; 9 nucleotides align to TRBD1. Losses at the gene ends were 5 bases for V and 3 bases for J; bases not matched to a gene: 8. CDR1 is SEHNR and CDR2 is FQNEAQ in the germline V gene (reference sequence). The CDR3 runs to 15 residues. CDR3 in amino acids: CASSGKPGQGYEQYF. The CDR3 DNA is TGTGCCAGCAGCGGAAAACCGGGACAGGGCTACGAGCAGTACTTC.

This clonotype came up a few times. The rearrangement joins TRBV3-1 to TRBJ1-1, with TRBD1 matching 7 bases. V trimming: 3 bases; J trimming: 11 bases; junction bases outside the gene matches: 3. The germline gives CDR1 LGHDT, CDR2 YNNKEL (reference sequence). The CDR3 consists of 11 residues. The CDR3 coding sequence is TGTGCCAGCAGCCACACAGGGGCGGCTTTCTTT. This translates into CASSHTGAAFF. The variable domain in full, completed from reference TRBV3-1 and TRBJ1-1, reads DTAVSQTPKYLVTQMGNDKSIKCEQNLGHDTMYWYKQDSKKFLKIMFSYNNKELIINETVPNRFSPKSPDKAHLNLHINSLELGDSAVYFCASSHTGAAFFGQGTRLTVV.

This clonotype was seen ten or more times. This CDR3 is CASSLMGGEQFF. CDR3 coding DNA: TGTGCCAGCAGCCTCATGGGGGGTGAGCAGTTCTTC. V gene TRBV7-9 combines with J gene TRBJ2-1, with D perhaps matching TRBD2 (6 bases). The CDR3 has 12 residues. V lost 5 bases and J lost 9, with 11 bases in between. CDR1 and CDR2 from the germline V gene are SEHNR and FQNEAQ (reference sequence).

This clonotype showed up many times. This chain uses TRBV5-1 with TRBJ2-6; D gene unclear. The germline gives CDR1 SGHRS, CDR2 YFSETQ. This CDR3 is built from 14 residues. V gave up 0 bases and J gave up 2 bases, with 3 bases separating them. CDR3 in DNA: TGCGCCAGCAGCTTGGTTCCTGGGGCCAACGTCCTGACTTTC. It translates to CASSLVPGANVLTF.

The chain links TRBV7-3 to TRBJ2-3, with TRBD2 as a possible D gene (6 bases). The CDR3 runs 16 residues. V lost 1 base and J lost 7, with 18 bases in between. Germline CDR1 is SGHTA and CDR2 is FQGTGA. This chain's CDR3 is CASSLRGDLKGHTQYF. The DNA for the CDR3 is TGTGCCAGCAGCTTAAGGGGGGACCTAAAAGGGCATACGCAGTATTTT.

V and J are TRBV30 and TRBJ2-1, with a possible D match to TRBD2 (5 bases). This CDR3 comprises 13 residues. V was clipped by 4 bases and J by 9 bases, with 16 bases between them. Per germline, CDR1 GTSNPN and CDR2 SVGIG (reference sequence). CDR3 in DNA: TGTGCCTGGACCGAGGGCTTCCCGAGTGAGCAGTTCTTC. This encodes CAWTEGFPSEQFF.

This sequence joins TRBV13 and TRBJ1-1; TRBD1 matches at 7 bases. Germline V gene data show CDR1 as PRHDT and CDR2 as FYEKMQ (reference sequence). With 5 bases clipped from V and 3 bases from J, the junction kept 6 bases outside the gene matches. The CDR3 is 14 residues long. CDR3 DNA sequence: TGTGCCAGCAGCCCCCAGACAGGGTACACTGAAGCTTTCTTT. Its translation is CASSPQTGYTEAFF.

This clonotype has only one observation. The rearrangement joins TRBV4-1 to TRBJ1-2, with 8 positions matching TRBD1. CDR1 and CDR2 (germline): MGHRA, YSYEKL. J lost 8 bases, V lost 1 base, and 12 bases had no gene match. The CDR3 extends over 16 amino acids. The CDR3 DNA reads as TGCGCCAGCAGCCAAGTTGTCGGACAGGGTATCAACGGCTACACCTTC. It codes for CASSQVVGQGINGYTF.

This clonotype was seen a few times. The CDR3 DNA follows: TGTGCCAGCAGGTGGACTAGCCGCGAGCAGTACTTC. Translated: CASRWTSREQYF. The V gene is TRBV25-1, the J gene TRBJ2-7, with 8 bases fitting TRBD2. CDR1 is MGHDK and CDR2 is SYGVNS in the germline V gene. Germline trimming cut 6 bases from V and 6 bases from J; bases unmatched to any gene: 4. The CDR3 length is 12 residues.

Only a few counts were recorded for this clonotype. The rearrangement joins TRBV18 to TRBJ1-2; a possible D gene is TRBD1 (6 bases). The CDR3 has 15 amino acids. Germline V gene sequence: CDR1 KGHSH, CDR2 LQKENI. Trimming shortened V by 3 bases and J by 4 bases, and 15 bases separated the two germline ends. DNA for the CDR3: TGTGCCAGCTCACCCACAGGGTTGGAAAGCTATGGCTACACCTTC. Its translation is CASSPTGLESYGYTF. Full variable domain (missing parts from reference TRBV18 and TRBJ1-2): NAGVMQNPRHLVRRRGQEARLRCSPMKGHSHVYWYRQLPEEGLKFMVYLQKENIIDESGMPKERFSAEFPKEGPSILRIQQVVRGDSAAYFCASSPTGLESYGYTFGSGTRLTVV.